The clone carrying this TCR beta chain was picked up one time. Its antigen is still unknown. Germline is not matched at one junction end, which may reflect a read error. This CDR3 region has 18 residues. The V gene's germline CDR1 is SGHTA and CDR2 FQGTGA. Sample-barcoded 5' priming and a J-beta primer mix drove a second PCR of about 7 to 11 cycles. TCRdb processed the 5' RACE reads anew with MiXCR; each CDR3 protein has one entry. The profile shows about 970,000 distinct CDR3 sequences, just over 50% of them singletons. These data are taken from a study of blood T cells in healthy people across ages. General study findings and limits: When set beside aged donors, long-lived donors presented more naive CD4+ cells and higher diversity. Naive T cell percentage showed a strong correlation with TCR beta diversity.

Sequenced material: blood. The chain links TRBV7-3 to TRBJ2-5; tentative D call: TRBD1 (5 bases). The TCR comes from a woman aged 55-75 years in good health. CDR3 in amino acids: CACSRRSPQASAQETQYF. The CDR3 DNA is TGTGCCTGCAGCCGGCGCTCCCCACAGGCCTCAGCCCAAGAGACCCAGTACTTC.